This T cell receptor beta chain came from a study of blood T cell repertoires in COVID-19. Study summary: Nucleic acid was either cDNA or gDNA, and it came from T cells, B-cell-depleted T cells, or PBMCs.

This clone appeared once. Original data processing: Estimation of nucleated cell counts was performed using reference gene primer amplification. TCRdb keeps only in-frame clones here, not all; method: immunoSEQ multiplex PCR. V and J calls and clone size are copied from that table; D and trimming were computed from the DNA. This sample has over 200,000 clones, with around nine tenths found just once. V lost 3 bases and J lost 4; bases outside the gene matches: 12. The CDR3 is 17 residues long. All recovered Cohort 3 donors got two negative PCRs, got clearance, or saw symptom resolution. The sequence was obtained from a man in his forties who had recovered from COVID-19. The chain has TRBV23-1 and TRBJ2-1; 7 positions match TRBD2. TRBV23-1 is known as an ORF, though its function is uncertain. Sequenced sample: PBMCs or T cells enriched from blood (not recorded which). As DNA, the CDR3 is TGCGCCAGCAGTCATTATCACTCGGGAGGTAAATACAATGAGCAGTTCTTC. This sequence encodes CASSHYHSGGKYNEQFF.